The rows below give T cell receptor beta chains drawn from one sample of a study of blood T cell repertoires in COVID-19. Here immunoSEQ multiplex PCR was the method, and the copy in TCRdb shows in-frame clones only, minus some. The repertoire holds about 270,000 clones, about 87% seen once, with 3% in the top ten. Sequencing used PBMCs or T cells enriched from blood (not recorded which). The source of these receptors is a woman in her fifties or sixties who had recovered from COVID-19. Each CDR3 is given with its conserved first and last residue. The D gene is left open where the match is weak. Rows may omit the clone size; those that give it use once, few, many or a size class.

>TRBV5-1|TRBJ2-6|NA|NA
CASSLARGQGEQSSGANVLTF
TGCGCCAGCAGCTTGGCCCGGGGGCAGGGGGAGCAGAGCTCTGGGGCCAACGTCCTGACTTTC
>TRBV6-5|TRBJ2-7|NA|TRBD2
CASYFSGGSYEQYF
TGTGCCAGTTACTTTAGCGGGGGCTCCTACGAGCAGTACTTC
>TRBV24-1|TRBJ2-1|NA|NA
CATSDPAEQFF
TGTGCCACCAGTGACCCAGCGGAGCAGTTCTTC
>TRBV4-3|TRBJ1-2|NA|NA
CASSPTKVWNYGYTF
TGCGCCAGCAGCCCGACAAAGGTATGGAACTATGGCTACACCTTC
>TRBV5-1|TRBJ1-1|NA|NA
CASSLGTGREMNTEAFF
TGCGCCAGCAGCCTGGGTACGGGACGGGAGATGAACACTGAAGCTTTCTTT
>TRBV7-2|TRBJ2-7|NA|TRBD2
CASSSTSGRSPYEQYF
TGTGCCAGCAGCTCGACTAGCGGGCGCTCACCCTACGAGCAGTACTTC
>TRBV7-9|TRBJ1-2|NA|NA
CASSLDRADGYTF
TGTGCCAGCAGCTTAGACAGGGCCGATGGCTACACCTTC
>TRBV28|TRBJ2-7|NA|NA
CASRRPGQRQYF
TGTGCCAGCAGACGCCCCGGACAGCGGCAGTACTTC
>TRBV2|TRBJ1-2|NA|NA
CASSGQNGGYTF
TGTGCCAGCAGTGGACAGAACGGTGGCTACACCTTC
>TRBV5-8|TRBJ2-3|NA|NA
CASSPGEYLSTDTQYF
TGTGCCAGCAGCCCGGGGGAGTACCTTAGCACAGATACGCAGTATTTT
>TRBV12-5|TRBJ1-2|NA|NA
CASGLTGYGYTF
TGTGCTAGTGGTTTGACAGGCTATGGCTACACCTTC
>TRBV29-1|TRBJ1-3|NA|NA
CSVVPGAGSGNTIYF
TGCAGCGTTGTCCCTGGGGCAGGTTCTGGAAACACCATATATTTT
>TRBV5-1|TRBJ1-1|NA|TRBD1
CASSLARGLSEAFF
TGCGCCAGCAGCTTGGCAAGGGGGCTTAGTGAAGCTTTCTTT
>TRBV18|TRBJ2-3|NA|NA
CASSPKLGTDTQYF
TGTGCCAGCTCACCGAAGCTAGGCACAGATACGCAGTATTTT
>TRBV7-9|TRBJ1-1|NA|NA
CASSADGHYPAFF
TGTGCCAGCAGCGCCGATGGGCATTATCCAGCTTTCTTT
>TRBV28|TRBJ1-1|NA|TRBD1
CASRGGTGGTEAFF
TGTGCCAGCAGGGGGGGGACAGGGGGCACTGAAGCTTTCTTT
>TRBV29-1|TRBJ1-3|NA|NA
CSVGDYSGNTIYF
TGCAGCGTCGGAGATTATTCTGGAAACACCATATATTTT
>TRBV4-3|TRBJ2-3|NA|TRBD2
CASSQEGGGTDTQYF
TGCGCCAGCAGCCAAGAGGGGGGGGGCACAGATACGCAGTATTTT
>TRBV5-1|TRBJ2-3|NA|NA
CASQSGDRGTDTQYF
TGCGCCAGCCAATCGGGGGACCGAGGAACAGATACGCAGTATTTT
>TRBV30|TRBJ2-3|once|NA
CAWSRTASSTDTQYF
TGTGCCTGGAGCCGAACAGCATCTAGCACAGATACGCAGTATTTT
>TRBV28|TRBJ2-1|NA|NA
CASSLWGTGVNEQFF
TGTGCCAGCAGTTTATGGGGAACAGGTGTCAATGAGCAGTTCTTC
>TRBV5-1|TRBJ2-1|NA|TRBD1
CASSLTQGNNEQFF
TGCGCCAGCAGCTTGACACAGGGGAACAATGAGCAGTTCTTC
>TRBV5-1|TRBJ1-4|NA|NA
CASSLGALITTNEKLFF
TGCGCCAGCAGCCTAGGAGCACTCATCACAACTAATGAAAAACTGTTTTTT
>TRBV5-6|TRBJ1-2|once|NA
CASSHRWSDEEKINYGYTF
TGTGCCAGCAGCCATAGGTGGTCAGACGAGGAGAAAATTAACTATGGCTACACCTTC
>TRBV5-4|TRBJ1-2|NA|NA
CASSLAGQKQYGYTF
TGTGCCAGCAGCTTGGCTGGACAGAAGCAATATGGCTACACCTTC
>TRBV28|TRBJ1-2|few|TRBD1
CASSLSTGVNGYTF
TGTGCCAGCAGTTTATCGACAGGGGTTAATGGCTACACCTTC
>TRBV6-2/TRBV6-3|TRBJ2-7|NA|TRBD1
CASSYGGQFYEQYF
TGTGCCAGCAGTTACGGGGGACAGTTCTACGAGCAGTACTTC
>TRBV7-9|TRBJ2-7|few|NA
CASSISYEQYF
TGTGCCAGCAGTATCTCCTACGAGCAGTACTTC
>TRBV7-9|TRBJ2-3|NA|TRBD2
CASSLAVLREGTDTQYF
TGTGCCAGCAGCTTAGCAGTTTTGCGGGAGGGCACAGATACGCAGTATTTT
>TRBV2|TRBJ1-4|few|NA
CASSGRGATNEKLFF
TGTGCCAGCAGTGGACGAGGAGCAACTAATGAAAAACTGTTTTTT
>TRBV5-8|TRBJ1-1|NA|NA
CASSLGTLSFSPNTEAFF
TGTGCCAGCAGCTTGGGGACATTATCCTTTTCGCCGAACACTGAAGCTTTCTTT
>TRBV24-1|TRBJ2-5|NA|NA
CATSDLEGETQYF
TGTGCCACCAGTGACCTGGAGGGAGAGACCCAGTACTTC
>TRBV3-1/TRBV3-2|TRBJ2-7|NA|TRBD2
CASSQVTRLAGGLIYEQYF
TGTGCCAGCAGCCAAGTTACGCGACTAGCGGGAGGGCTCATCTACGAGCAGTACTTC
>TRBV9|TRBJ2-3|NA|TRBD1
CASSFDRGSTDTQYF
TGTGCCAGCAGCTTCGACAGGGGAAGCACAGATACGCAGTATTTT
>TRBV6-5|TRBJ1-2|NA|TRBD1
CASREGQGDYGYTF
TGTGCCAGCAGAGAGGGACAGGGGGACTATGGCTACACCTTC
>TRBV27|TRBJ2-3|NA|NA
CASSPLGVHTQYF
TGTGCCAGCAGTCCACTGGGAGTTCATACGCAGTATTTT
>TRBV10-3|TRBJ2-7|NA|TRBD2
CAISRGSSGSSYEQYF
TGTGCCATCTCAAGGGGATCTAGCGGCAGCTCCTACGAGCAGTACTTC
>TRBV5-4|TRBJ1-1|NA|TRBD1
CASSRGTVNTEAFF
TGTGCCAGCAGCCGGGGGACAGTTAACACTGAAGCTTTCTTT
>TRBV28|TRBJ1-5|NA|NA
CASSYSLQPQHF
TGTGCCAGCAGTTACAGTCTTCAGCCCCAGCATTTT
>TRBV5-1|TRBJ2-1|NA|TRBD2
CASSTVAAGLNYNEQFF
TGCGCCAGCAGCACGGTTGCCGCGGGACTAAACTACAATGAGCAGTTCTTC
>TRBV5-4|TRBJ2-5|NA|NA
CASSNKRQQETQYF
TGTGCCAGCAGTAATAAGAGGCAGCAAGAGACCCAGTACTTC
>TRBV18|TRBJ2-4|NA|TRBD1
CASSPDRAIQYF
TGTGCCAGCTCACCGGACAGGGCAATTCAGTACTTC
>TRBV12-5|TRBJ1-2|once|TRBD1
CASGRSGTGGHGYTF
TGTGCTAGTGGCCGCTCCGGGACAGGGGGCCATGGCTACACCTTC
>TRBV28|TRBJ1-1|NA|TRBD1
CASSGRDRGGMNTEAFF
TGTGCCAGCAGTGGCCGGGACAGGGGGGGAATGAACACTGAAGCTTTCTTT
>TRBV2|TRBJ2-5|NA|TRBD2
CASRGLAGYQETQYF
TGTGCCAGCAGGGGACTAGCGGGGTACCAAGAGACCCAGTACTTC
>TRBV27|TRBJ2-7|NA|TRBD1
CASSYPSGTGAGEQYF
TGTGCCAGCAGCTATCCCTCCGGGACAGGGGCGGGCGAGCAGTACTTC
>TRBV3-1/TRBV3-2|TRBJ1-1|NA|TRBD1
CASSSDRAVVTEAFF
TGTGCCAGCAGCTCGGACAGGGCTGTTGTGACTGAAGCTTTCTTT
>TRBV18|TRBJ1-2|NA|NA
CASSPDSGHLYGYTF
TGTGCCAGCTCACCGGACTCGGGACACCTCTATGGCTACACCTTC